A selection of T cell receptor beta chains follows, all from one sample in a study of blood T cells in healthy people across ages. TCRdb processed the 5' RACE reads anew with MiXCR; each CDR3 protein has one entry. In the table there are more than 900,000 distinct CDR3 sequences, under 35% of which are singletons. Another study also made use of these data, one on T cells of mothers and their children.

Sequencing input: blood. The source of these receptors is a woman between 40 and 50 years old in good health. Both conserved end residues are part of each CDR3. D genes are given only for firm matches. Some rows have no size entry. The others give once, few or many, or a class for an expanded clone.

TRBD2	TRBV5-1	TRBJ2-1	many	CASSLQSGGANEQFF	TGCGCCAGCAGCTTGCAGAGCGGGGGGGCAAATGAGCAGTTCTTC
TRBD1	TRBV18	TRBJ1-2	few	CASSPVSGQVSYGYTF	TGTGCCAGCTCACCAGTCAGCGGACAGGTTTCCTATGGCTACACCTTC
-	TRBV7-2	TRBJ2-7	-	CASSAHSQGFEQYF	TGTGCCAGCAGCGCCCACTCACAGGGATTCGAGCAGTACTTC
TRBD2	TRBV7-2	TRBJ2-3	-	CASRKEAGGSDTQYF	TGTGCCAGCAGAAAAGAAGCGGGGGGCTCAGATACGCAGTATTTT
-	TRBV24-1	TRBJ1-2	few	CATSDSGRDCTF	TGTGCCACCAGTGATTCCGGGCGGGACTGCACCTTC
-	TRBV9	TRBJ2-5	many	CASSVEGQETQYF	TGTGCCAGCAGCGTAGAGGGCCAAGAGACCCAGTACTTC
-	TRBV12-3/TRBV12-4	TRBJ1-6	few	CASSPIVNSPLHF	TGTGCCAGCAGTCCGATAGTTAATTCACCCCTCCACTTT
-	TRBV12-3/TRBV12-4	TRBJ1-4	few	CASTHGRVEKLFF	TGTGCCAGCACCCACGGCCGAGTTGAAAAACTGTTTTTT
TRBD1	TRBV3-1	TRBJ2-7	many	CASRDVTQGNEQYF	TGTGCCAGCAGAGACGTCACACAGGGGAACGAGCAGTACTTC
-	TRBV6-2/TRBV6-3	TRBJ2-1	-	CGSRPFEESLEQFF	TGTGGCAGCAGGCCTTTCGAGGAGAGTCTTGAGCAGTTCTTC
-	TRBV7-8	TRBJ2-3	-	CASSLAWVARGSTDTQYF	TGTGCCAGCAGCTTAGCGTGGGTAGCCAGGGGCTCCACAGATACGCAGTATTTT